The source of this T cell receptor beta chain is a study of blood T cell repertoires in COVID-19. Whole-study context: Samples representing acute and convalescent COVID-19 were sourced from the United States, Italy and Spain. T cells, B-cell-depleted T cells, or PBMCs provided the cDNA or gDNA that served as material.

Sequenced by immunoSEQ multiplex PCR; TCRdb stores in-frame clones only, minus some. The sample has some 200,000 clones, 75% to 85% seen once. Self-reported history from a screening survey and questionnaire set each donor's cohort. This CDR3 contains 15 residues. Germline CDR1 is SGHVS and CDR2 is FNYEAQ. J gave up 13 bases and V 5 bases, and 13 bases lay outside the gene matches. Sequences were obtained from PBMCs or T cells enriched from blood (not recorded which). The origin of this receptor is a man aged 40-50 years who had recovered from COVID-19. The rearrangement joins TRBV7-6 to TRBJ1-6; 8 bases are a match to TRBD1. CDR3 protein: CASSTGQGFGGPLHF. The DNA for the CDR3 is TGTGCCAGCAGCACCGGACAGGGATTCGGGGGGCCCCTCCACTTT.